This is a list of T cell receptor beta chains from one sample in a study of blood T cell repertoires in COVID-19. Produced via immunoSEQ multiplex PCR; TCRdb's table is partial and in-frame only. This table has approximately 150,000 clones, over 85% appearing once. Sequenced sample: peripheral blood. All receptors come from a man in his 60s with active or convalescent COVID-19. Each CDR3 is given without its conserved first and last residue.

j_call | v_call | cdr3_aa
TRBJ1-2 | TRBV7-2 | ASSLAPGRGSGYT
TRBJ1-3 | TRBV18 | ASSPRSGDGNTIY
TRBJ1-3 | TRBV10-3 | AISDGESSGNTIY
TRBJ2-2 | TRBV5-4 | ASSLVRANTGELF
TRBJ1-1 | TRBV20-1 | SAKWGSGAF
TRBJ2-1 | TRBV28 | ATYRDRHNEQF
TRBJ1-5 | TRBV2 | ASRLGTGLYSNQPQH
TRBJ2-2 | TRBV7-6 | ASSPLPDRNTGELF
TRBJ1-1 | TRBV10-3 | AINRGLNTEAF
TRBJ2-1 | TRBV25-1 | ASSDPAGNYNEQF
TRBJ2-3 | TRBV27 | ASSYEGTREWSDTQY
TRBJ1-4 | TRBV7-2 | ASSLQGTNEKLF
TRBJ1-2 | TRBV6-5 | ASSKDSGYGYT
TRBJ2-3 | TRBV11-2 | ASSLGQASTDTQY
TRBJ2-3 | TRBV10-1 | ASSETSGADTQY
TRBJ1-2 | TRBV4-1 | ASSPQTGGIYGYT
TRBJ2-3 | TRBV7-2 | ASSLIAGVDTQY
TRBJ1-4 | TRBV4-1 | ASSRLNEKLF
TRBJ2-7 | TRBV5-4 | ASSFDRVGYEQY
TRBJ1-2 | TRBV5-1 | ASSFGNGYT
TRBJ2-3 | TRBV28 | ASRTGDTRTDTQY
TRBJ1-6 | TRBV19 | ASRTGASSYNSPLH
TRBJ2-1 | TRBV7-2 | ASSFASARNEQF
TRBJ2-7 | TRBV6-1 | ASSEVGSSYEQY
TRBJ2-7 | TRBV19 | ASSTFSTGEKYEQY
TRBJ2-1 | TRBV5-1 | ASSLTTGGPDEQF